This TCR beta chain was identified in a study of blood T cell repertoires in COVID-19. Study context: From the United States, Italy and Spain came samples of acute and convalescent COVID-19. T cells, B-cell-depleted T cells, or PBMCs provided the cDNA or gDNA that served as material.

Authors' data handling: Reference gene primers were amplified, and this amplification served to estimate nucleated cell counts. Using immunoSEQ multiplex PCR, the repertoire was profiled, and TCRdb retains in-frame clones only, with some absent. The DNA was the basis for D and trimming; V, J and clone size are from that table. The table lists approximately 110,000 clones, 65% to 90% of them singletons. V dropped 4 bases and J dropped 3 bases, with 19 bases sitting between them. Germline V gene sequence: CDR1 MGHRA, CDR2 YSYEKL. The CDR3 covers 17 residues. This sequence joins TRBV4-1 and TRBJ2-1, with D perhaps TRBD1 (6 bases). Specimen: peripheral blood. The source is a woman aged 80 or over with active or convalescent COVID-19. The CDR3 protein is CASSPFGQTADYNEQFF. The CDR3 region has the DNA TGCGCCAGCAGCCCCTTCGGACAGACTGCAGACTACAATGAGCAGTTCTTC.